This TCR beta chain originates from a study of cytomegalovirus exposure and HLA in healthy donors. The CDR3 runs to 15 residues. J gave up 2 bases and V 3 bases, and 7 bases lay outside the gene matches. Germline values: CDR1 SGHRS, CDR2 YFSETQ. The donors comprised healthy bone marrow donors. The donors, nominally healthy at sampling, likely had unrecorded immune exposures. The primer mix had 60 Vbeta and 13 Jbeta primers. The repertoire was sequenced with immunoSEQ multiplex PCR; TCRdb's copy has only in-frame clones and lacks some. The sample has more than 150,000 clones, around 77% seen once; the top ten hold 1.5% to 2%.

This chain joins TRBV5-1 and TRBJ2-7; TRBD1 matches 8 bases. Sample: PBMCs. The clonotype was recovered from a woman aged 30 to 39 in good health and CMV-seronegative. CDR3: CASSSGTGRTYEQYF. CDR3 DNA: TGCGCCAGCAGCTCCGGGACAGGCCGAACCTACGAGCAGTACTTC. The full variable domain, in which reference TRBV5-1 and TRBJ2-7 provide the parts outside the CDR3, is KAGVTQTPRYLIKTRGQQVTLSCSPISGHRSVSWYQQTPGQGLQFLFEYFSETQRNKGNFPGRFSGRQFSNSRSEMNVSTLELGDSALYLCASSSGTGRTYEQYFGPGTRLTVT.